The present T cell receptor beta chain was sequenced within a study of T cells expressing NK-cell markers. For the study at large: HCMV serostatus: seven of eight sequenced donors positive, one negative.

Germline V gene data show CDR1 as SGHTA and CDR2 as FQGNSA. The CDR3 contains 16 residues. With regard to this clonotype: Its antigen is undetermined.

In generating TCR beta cDNA, 5'RACE template switching with UMIs was used. TCRdb reprocessed the 5' RACE reads and reports one entry per CDR3 protein, with no DNA. This repertoire includes some 150,000 distinct CDR3 sequences. Study-level findings and limits: The study found dominant NKG2C+ clonotypes at about 1.0-7.0% of CD8+ T cells in about six donors. The study found these clonotypes also leading the CD3+CD56-NKG2C+ fraction in a few donors.

Sequenced sample: blood T cells: a sorted CD56 or NKG2C T cell subset, CD4+ or CD8+ T cells, or bulk PBMC T cells (not recorded which). The clonotype was recovered from a man between 18 and 35 years old in good health. The chain has TRBV7-2 and TRBJ2-1; with no DNA, the TCRdb D assignment of TRBD2 cannot be verified. The CDR3 protein is CASSWESPSSYNEQFF.